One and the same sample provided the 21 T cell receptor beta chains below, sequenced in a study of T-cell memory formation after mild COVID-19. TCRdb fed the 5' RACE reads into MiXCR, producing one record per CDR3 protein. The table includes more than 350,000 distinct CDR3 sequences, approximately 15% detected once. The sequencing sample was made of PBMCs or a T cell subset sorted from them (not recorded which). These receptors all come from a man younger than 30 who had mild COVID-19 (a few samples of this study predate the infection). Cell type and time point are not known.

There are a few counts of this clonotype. The CDR3 loop reads CASSLKVLGGGADEQYF. DNA for the CDR3: TGTGCCAGCAGCTTAAAGGTCCTCGGCGGGGGGGCCGACGAGCAGTACTTC. The chain uses TRBV7-8 and TRBJ2-7, with 9 positions matching TRBD2. This CDR3 comprises 17 residues. Germline assignment: CDR1 SGHVS and CDR2 FQNEAQ. Trimming cost V 2 bases and J 5 bases; bases outside gene matches: 13.

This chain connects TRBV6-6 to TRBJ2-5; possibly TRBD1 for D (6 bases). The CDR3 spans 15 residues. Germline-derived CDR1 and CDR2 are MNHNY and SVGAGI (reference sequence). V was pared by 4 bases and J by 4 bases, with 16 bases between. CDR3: CASSWRTGTLETQYF. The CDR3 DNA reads TGTGCCAGCAGTTGGAGAACAGGGACGTTAGAGACCCAGTACTTC.

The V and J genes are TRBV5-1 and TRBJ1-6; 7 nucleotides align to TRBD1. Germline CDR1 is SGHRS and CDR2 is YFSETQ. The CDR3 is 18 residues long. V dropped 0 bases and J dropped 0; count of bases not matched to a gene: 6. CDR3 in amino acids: CASSLAGQRSSYNSPLHF. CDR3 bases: TGCGCCAGCAGCTTGGCGGGACAGAGGAGCTCCTATAATTCACCCCTCCACTTT.

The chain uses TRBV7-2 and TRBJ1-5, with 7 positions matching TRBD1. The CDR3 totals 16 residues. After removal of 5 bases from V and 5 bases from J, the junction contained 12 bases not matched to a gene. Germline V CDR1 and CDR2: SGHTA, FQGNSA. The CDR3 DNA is TGTGCCAGCAGCCCCGGACAAGACAGGGTGGATCAGCCCCAGCATTTT. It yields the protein CASSPGQDRVDQPQHF. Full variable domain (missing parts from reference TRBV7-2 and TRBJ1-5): GAGVSQSPSNKVTEKGKDVELRCDPISGHTALYWYRQSLGQGLEFLIYFQGNSAPDKSGLPSDRFSAERTGGSVSTLTIQRTQQEDSAVYLCASSPGQDRVDQPQHFGDGTRLSIL.

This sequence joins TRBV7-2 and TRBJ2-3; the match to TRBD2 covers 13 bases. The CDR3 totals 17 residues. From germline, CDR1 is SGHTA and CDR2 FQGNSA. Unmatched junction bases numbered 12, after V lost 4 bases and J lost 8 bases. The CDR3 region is CASSSAKLAGGLGTQYF. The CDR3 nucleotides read TGTGCCAGCAGCTCTGCCAAACTAGCGGGGGGGCTGGGTACGCAGTATTTT.

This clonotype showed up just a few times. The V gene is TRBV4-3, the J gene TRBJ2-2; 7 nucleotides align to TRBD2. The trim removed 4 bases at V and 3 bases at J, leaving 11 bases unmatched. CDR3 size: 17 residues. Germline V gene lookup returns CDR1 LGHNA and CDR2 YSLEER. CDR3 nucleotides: TGCGCCAGCAGCCTAGACCCCGGGGGGATGGACACCGGGGAGCTGTTTTTT. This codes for CASSLDPGGMDTGELFF.

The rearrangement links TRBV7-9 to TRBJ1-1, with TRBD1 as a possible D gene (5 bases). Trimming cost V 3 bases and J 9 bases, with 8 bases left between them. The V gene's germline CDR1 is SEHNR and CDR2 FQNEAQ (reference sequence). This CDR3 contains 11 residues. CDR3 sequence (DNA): TGTGCCAGCAGCTTTAGGGGAAAAGCTTTCTTT. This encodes CASSFRGKAFF. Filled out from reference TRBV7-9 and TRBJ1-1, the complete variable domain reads DTGVSQNPRHKITKRGQNVTFRCDPISEHNRLYWYRQTLGQGPEFLTYFQNEAQLEKSRLLSDRFSAERPKGSFSTLEIQRTEQGDSAMYLCASSFRGKAFFGQGTRLTVV.

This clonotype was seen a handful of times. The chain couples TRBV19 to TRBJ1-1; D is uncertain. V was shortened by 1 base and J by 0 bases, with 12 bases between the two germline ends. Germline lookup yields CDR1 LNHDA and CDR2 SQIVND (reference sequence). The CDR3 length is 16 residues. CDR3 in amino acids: CASSIGPGIMNTEAFF. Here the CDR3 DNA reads TGTGCCAGTAGTATAGGACCCGGGATCATGAACACTGAAGCTTTCTTT.

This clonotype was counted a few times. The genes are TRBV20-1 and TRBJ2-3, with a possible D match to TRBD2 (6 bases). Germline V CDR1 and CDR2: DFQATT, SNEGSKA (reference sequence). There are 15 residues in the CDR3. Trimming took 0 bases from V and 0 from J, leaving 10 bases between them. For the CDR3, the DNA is TGCAGTGCTAGAGATATGGGGGGTAGCACAGATACGCAGTATTTT. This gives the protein CSARDMGGSTDTQYF.

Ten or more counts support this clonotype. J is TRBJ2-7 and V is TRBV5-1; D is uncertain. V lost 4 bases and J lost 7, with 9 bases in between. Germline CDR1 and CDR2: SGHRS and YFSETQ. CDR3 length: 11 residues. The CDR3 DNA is TGCGCCAGCAGCCCCCTCGGAGAGCAGTACTTC. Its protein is CASSPLGEQYF.

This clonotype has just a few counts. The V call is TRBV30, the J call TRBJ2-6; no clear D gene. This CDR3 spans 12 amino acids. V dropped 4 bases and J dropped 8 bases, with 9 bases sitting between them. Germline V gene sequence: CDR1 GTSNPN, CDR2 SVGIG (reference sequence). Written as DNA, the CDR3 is TGTGCCTGGACCCCCGGGCCCAACGTCCTGACTTTC. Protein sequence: CAWTPGPNVLTF.

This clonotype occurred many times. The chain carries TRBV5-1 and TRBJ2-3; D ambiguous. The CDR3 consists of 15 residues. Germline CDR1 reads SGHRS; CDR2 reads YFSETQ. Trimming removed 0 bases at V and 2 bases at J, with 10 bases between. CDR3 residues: CASSLESRPTDTQYF. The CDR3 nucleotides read TGCGCCAGCAGCTTGGAATCCAGGCCCACAGATACGCAGTATTTT.

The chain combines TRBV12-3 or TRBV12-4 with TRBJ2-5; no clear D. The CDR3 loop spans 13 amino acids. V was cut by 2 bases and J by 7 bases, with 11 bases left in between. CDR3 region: CASSLRFLGTQYF. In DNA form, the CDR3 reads TGTGCCAGCAGTTTACGGTTTCTGGGGACCCAGTACTTC.

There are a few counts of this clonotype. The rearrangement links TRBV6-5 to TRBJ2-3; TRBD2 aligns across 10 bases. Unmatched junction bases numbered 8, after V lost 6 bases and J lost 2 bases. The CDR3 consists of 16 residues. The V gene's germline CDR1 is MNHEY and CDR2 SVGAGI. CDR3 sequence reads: CASSRTSGWDTDTQYF. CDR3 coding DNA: TGTGCCAGCAGCCGGACTAGCGGTTGGGACACAGATACGCAGTATTTT.

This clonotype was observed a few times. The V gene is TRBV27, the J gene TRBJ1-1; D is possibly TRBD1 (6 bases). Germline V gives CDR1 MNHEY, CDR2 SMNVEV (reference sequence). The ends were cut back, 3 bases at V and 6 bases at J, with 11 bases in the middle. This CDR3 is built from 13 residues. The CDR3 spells CASSFGGHSEAFF. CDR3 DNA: TGTGCCAGCAGTTTCGGGGGGCACTCTGAAGCTTTCTTT.

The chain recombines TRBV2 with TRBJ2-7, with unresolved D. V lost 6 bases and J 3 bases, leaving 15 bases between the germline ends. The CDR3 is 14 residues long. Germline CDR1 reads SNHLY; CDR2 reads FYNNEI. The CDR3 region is CASSNKMDLYEQYV. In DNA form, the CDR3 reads TGTGCCAGCAGCAATAAAATGGACCTCTACGAGCAGTACGTC.

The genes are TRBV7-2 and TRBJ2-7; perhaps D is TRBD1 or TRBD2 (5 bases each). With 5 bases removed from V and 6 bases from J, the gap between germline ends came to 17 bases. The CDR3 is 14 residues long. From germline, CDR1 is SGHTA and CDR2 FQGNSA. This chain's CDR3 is CASSPREQGGEQYF. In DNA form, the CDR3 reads TGTGCCAGCAGCCCAAGGGAGCAGGGTGGCGAGCAGTACTTC. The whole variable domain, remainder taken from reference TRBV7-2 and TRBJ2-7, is GAGVSQSPSNKVTEKGKDVELRCDPISGHTALYWYRQSLGQGLEFLIYFQGNSAPDKSGLPSDRFSAERTGGSVSTLTIQRTQQEDSAVYLCASSPREQGGEQYFGPGTRLTVT.

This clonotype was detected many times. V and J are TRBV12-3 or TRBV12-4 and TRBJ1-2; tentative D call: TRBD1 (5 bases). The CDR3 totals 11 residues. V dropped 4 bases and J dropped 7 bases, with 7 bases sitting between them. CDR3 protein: CASSSGSGYTF. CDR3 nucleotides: TGTGCCAGCAGTTCAGGGAGTGGCTACACCTTC.

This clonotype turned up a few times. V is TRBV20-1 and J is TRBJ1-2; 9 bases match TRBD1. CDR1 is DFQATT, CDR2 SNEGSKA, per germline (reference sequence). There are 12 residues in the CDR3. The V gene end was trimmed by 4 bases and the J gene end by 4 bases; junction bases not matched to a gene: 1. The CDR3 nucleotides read TGCAGTGCTACGACAGGGGGCTATGGCTACACCTTC. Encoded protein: CSATTGGYGYTF.

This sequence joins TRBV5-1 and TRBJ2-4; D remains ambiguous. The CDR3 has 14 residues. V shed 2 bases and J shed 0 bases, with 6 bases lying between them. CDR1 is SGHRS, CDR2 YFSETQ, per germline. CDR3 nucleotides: TGCGCCAGCAGCTTTGGGCTAGCCAAAAACATTCAGTACTTC. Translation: CASSFGLAKNIQYF. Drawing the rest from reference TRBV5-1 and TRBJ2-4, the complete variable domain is KAGVTQTPRYLIKTRGQQVTLSCSPISGHRSVSWYQQTPGQGLQFLFEYFSETQRNKGNFPGRFSGRQFSNSRSEMNVSTLELGDSALYLCASSFGLAKNIQYFGAGTRLSVL.

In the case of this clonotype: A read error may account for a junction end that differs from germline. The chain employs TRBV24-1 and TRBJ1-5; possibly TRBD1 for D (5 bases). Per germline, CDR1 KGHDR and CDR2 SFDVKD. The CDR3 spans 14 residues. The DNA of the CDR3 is TGTGCCACAAGTGTGGGGGGAGAGAATCAGCCCCAGCATTTT. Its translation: CATSVGGENQPQHF.